This T cell receptor (beta chain) came from a study of T cell responses to AZD1222 COVID-19 vaccine. Whole-study findings and limits: Baseline seropositivity occurred in only 5 or 6 AZD1222 recipients. Spike was spanned by vaccine-associated CD4 TCRs, with dominance at 160-218 and 743-854. Clonal diversity may have been underestimated, and the donors were mostly white British, with more females than males. Repertoire collection took place solely once the T cell response had peaked.

Details on this clone: Its antigen is currently unknown.

The germline V gene encodes CDR1 MNHNS and CDR2 SASEGT. The V and J ends lost 1 base and 4 bases respectively, with 23 bases between them. The CDR3 length is 19 residues. Libraries were prepared by immunoSEQ multiplex PCR; TCRdb keeps only in-frame clonotypes and omits some of them. Of about 60,000 clones in the sample, 85% to 95% were seen once. The TCR was taken from an adult who received the MenACWY meningococcal vaccine as a control. The gene calls are TRBV6-1 and TRBJ1-5; maybe TRBD1 (5 bases). The specimen comprised peripheral blood, sampled 28 days after the second dose of the MenACWY control vaccine. For the CDR3, the DNA is TGTGCCAGCAGTGAAGGCCTCCGGGACCCAAAGGAGTATAATCAGCCCCAGCATTTT. Translating it yields CASSEGLRDPKEYNQPQHF.